This T cell receptor (beta chain) emerged from a study of blood T cell repertoires in COVID-19. The trim removed 1 base at V and 2 bases at J, leaving 8 bases unmatched. Germline V lookup: CDR1 MGHRA, CDR2 YSYEKL. The CDR3 totals 16 residues. Sequenced by immunoSEQ multiplex PCR; TCRdb stores in-frame clones only, minus some. This table holds approximately 97,000 clones, more than 85% found once. This clone appeared once. The chain uses TRBV4-1 and TRBJ2-7; TRBD1 matches 7 bases. The clonotype was recovered from a man between 18 and 35 years old with acute or convalescent COVID-19. Sequenced material: peripheral blood. The CDR3 region has the DNA TGCGCCAGCAGCCAAGTTGTCCGGGACAGAGCCTACGAGCAGTACTTC. Amino acids: CASSQVVRDRAYEQYF.